Following are 9 T cell receptor beta chains from one sample sequenced in a study of cytomegalovirus exposure and HLA in healthy donors (dated by TCRdb to 2015 to 2018). Library method: the immunoSEQ multiplex PCR assay. For the multiplex PCR, a mixture combining 60 forward primers for TCR Vbeta segments and 13 reverse primers for TCR Jbeta segments was used. The table comes from immuneACCESS by way of TCRdb, which keeps in-frame sequences with V and J called. Part of the clones is missing from these tables; in studies checked, under half for an unresolved V gene and the rest for unknown reasons. A total of over 110,000 clones appear in this sample, around 79% of them only once. Together, the top ten hold around 1% of the sample. The sequenced sample consisted of PBMCs. Receptor source: a man aged 18-30 years in good health and CMV-seronegative.

This clone was observed a single time. The chain combines TRBV6-1 with TRBJ1-5; 8 nucleotides line up with TRBD1. The CDR3 consists of 13 residues. Germline V gene sequence: CDR1 MNHNS, CDR2 SASEGT. Trimming at V came to 5 bases and at J to 4 bases, leaving 1 base not matched to a gene. As DNA, the CDR3 is TGTGCCAGCAGTAGGACAGGGAATCAGCCCCAGCATTTT. It specifies CASSRTGNQPQHF.

This sequence joins TRBV2 and TRBJ1-3, with no clear D. V lost 6 bases, J lost 0 bases, and 15 bases lay in between. Germline CDR1 SNHLY, CDR2 FYNNEI. This CDR3 has 16 residues. CDR3 coding DNA: TGTGCCAGCAGCGCCGCACATGATTACTCTGGAAACACCATATATTTT. It encodes CASSAAHDYSGNTIYF.

This clone was seen a single time. The chain recombines TRBV7-2 with TRBJ2-7, with 7 nucleotides matching TRBD1. The CDR3 extends over 14 amino acids. J lost 3 bases, V lost 5 bases, and 7 bases had no gene match. Germline assignment: CDR1 SGHTA and CDR2 FQGNSA. The CDR3 DNA reads TGTGCCAGCAGCGAACACAGGGGAAACTACGAGCAGTACTTC. This translates into CASSEHRGNYEQYF.

This clone was seen more than once but under ten times. This chain links TRBV5-1 with TRBJ1-1, with TRBD1 identical over 7 bases. V gave up 4 bases and J gave up 0 bases; unmatched junction bases: 3. From germline, CDR1 is SGHRS and CDR2 YFSETQ. This CDR3 is built from 14 residues. The CDR3 region has the DNA TGCGCCAGCAGCAACAGGGGAATGAACACTGAAGCTTTCTTT. It yields the protein CASSNRGMNTEAFF.

The chain has TRBV9 and TRBJ1-1; D is possibly TRBD1 (6 bases). The CDR3 has 13 residues. V was shortened by 5 bases and J by 1 base, with 9 bases between the two germline ends. From germline, CDR1 is SGDLS and CDR2 YYNGEE. CDR3 DNA sequence: TGTGCCAGCAGGCCGACAGGGAACACTGAAGCTTTCTTT. Protein: CASRPTGNTEAFF.

This clone was seen a few times. V and J are TRBV4-3 and TRBJ1-2; D remains unclear. V dropped 0 bases and J dropped 7 bases, with 12 bases sitting between them. The CDR3 runs to 14 residues. Germline loops: CDR1 LGHNA, CDR2 YSLEER. CDR3 bases: TGCGCCAGCAGCCAAGATGGCAGATCTGGTGGCTACACCTTC. Its translation: CASSQDGRSGGYTF.

The rearrangement joins TRBV5-4 to TRBJ1-2; the match to TRBD1 covers 8 bases. This CDR3 comprises 17 residues. CDR1 and CDR2 (germline): SGHNT, YYREEE (reference sequence). V was clipped by 4 bases and J by 5 bases; unmatched bases: 16. CDR3 loop: CASSPYWDRQLLYGYTF. CDR3 DNA sequence: TGTGCCAGCAGCCCCTATTGGGACAGGCAATTATTATATGGCTACACCTTC.

This chain uses TRBV19 with TRBJ2-7; TRBD1 agrees at 7 bases. Germline CDR1 LNHDA, CDR2 SQIVND (reference sequence). The J segment lost 2 bases and the V segment lost 1 base, leaving 8 bases of the junction unmatched. The CDR3 is 16 amino acids. Written as DNA, the CDR3 is TGTGCCAGTAGTATAGGACAGGGTATCGGGGCCTACGAGCAGTACTTC. Encoded protein: CASSIGQGIGAYEQYF.

V and J are TRBV4-2 and TRBJ1-4; tentative D call: TRBD1 (6 bases). The germline CDR1 and CDR2 sequences are LGHNA and YNFKEQ. The V end was cut by 3 bases, the J end by 8 bases, with 22 bases between. The CDR3 spans 17 residues. The CDR3 loop reads CASSQWSGTRAGEKLFF. The CDR3 DNA is TGTGCCAGCAGCCAGTGGTCGGGGACAAGGGCCGGAGAAAAACTGTTTTTT.